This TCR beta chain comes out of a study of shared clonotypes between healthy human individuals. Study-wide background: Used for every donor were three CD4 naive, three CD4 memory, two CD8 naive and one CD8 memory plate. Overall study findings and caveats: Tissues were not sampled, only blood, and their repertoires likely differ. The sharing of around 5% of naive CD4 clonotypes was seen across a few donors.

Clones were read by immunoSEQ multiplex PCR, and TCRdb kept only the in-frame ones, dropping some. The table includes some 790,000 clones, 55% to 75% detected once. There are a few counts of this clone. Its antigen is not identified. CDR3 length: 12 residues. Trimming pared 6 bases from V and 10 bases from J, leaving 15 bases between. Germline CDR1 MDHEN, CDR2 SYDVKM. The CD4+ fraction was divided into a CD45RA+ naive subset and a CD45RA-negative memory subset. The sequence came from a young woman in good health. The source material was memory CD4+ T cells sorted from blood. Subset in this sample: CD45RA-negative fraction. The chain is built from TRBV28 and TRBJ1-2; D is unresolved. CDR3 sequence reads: CASSDDPDDYTF. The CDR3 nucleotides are TGTGCCAGCAGCGACGACCCGGATGACTACACCTTC.